The 28 T cell receptor beta chains in this list originate from one sample, sequenced in a study of T cell responses to AZD1222 COVID-19 vaccine. Some clones are missing from TCRdb's copy, which holds only in-frame ones; the method was immunoSEQ multiplex PCR. This repertoire shows over 150,000 clones, around 87% found once; its top ten account for less than 3%. The specimen was peripheral blood, collected on day 0 of AZD1222 vaccination. The receptors here all came from an adult in good health.

The count of this clone is one. The V gene is TRBV28, the J gene TRBJ1-3; no clear D gene. The germline V and J ends were trimmed by 3 bases and 1 base, with 7 bases remaining between them. Germline CDR1 is MDHEN and CDR2 is SYDVKM. This CDR3 contains 14 residues. The CDR3 is CASSLRESGNTIYF. The CDR3 nucleotides are TGTGCCAGCAGTTTGAGGGAATCTGGAAACACCATATATTTT. The full variable domain, its missing parts supplied by reference TRBV28 and TRBJ1-3, is DVKVTQSSRYLVKRTGEKVFLECVQDMDHENMFWYRQDPGLGLRLIYFSYDVKMKEKGDIPEGYSVSREKKERFSLILESASTNQTSMYLCASSLRESGNTIYFGEGSWLTVV.

The V and J genes are TRBV2 and TRBJ1-2; possible D gene TRBD1, 6 bases. V shed 6 bases and J shed 7 bases, with 9 bases lying between them. Germline V lookup: CDR1 SNHLY, CDR2 FYNNEI. The CDR3 totals 11 residues. CDR3 sequence: CASSSGVGYTF. The CDR3 nucleotides are TGTGCCAGCAGCTCAGGGGTTGGCTACACCTTC.

The chain couples TRBV7-9 to TRBJ1-2; D is ambiguous. Germline V gene lookup returns CDR1 SEHNR and CDR2 FQNEAQ (reference sequence). This CDR3 contains 15 residues. V was cut by 5 bases and J by 7 bases, with 20 bases left in between. CDR3 coding DNA: TGTGCCAGCAGCCAACCGGACTGGGTTCGTTCTGGCTACACCTTC. This codes for CASSQPDWVRSGYTF.

The V call is TRBV18, the J call TRBJ2-7, with D tentatively TRBD1 (5 bases). Germline V gene data show CDR1 as KGHSH and CDR2 as LQKENI. Trimming shortened V by 1 base and J by 5 bases, and 12 bases separated the two germline ends. The CDR3 length is 14 residues. CDR3 bases: TGTGCCAGCTCACCACAGCCAGGGTCCCACGAGCAGTACTTC. Translation gives CASSPQPGSHEQYF.

This clone was recorded once. The J gene is TRBJ2-1, the V gene TRBV12-5; D is undetermined. V lost 1 base, J lost 5 bases, and 9 bases lay in between. Germline CDR1 is LGHNT and CDR2 is FRNRAP. The CDR3 extends over 14 amino acids. CDR3 bases: TGTGCTAGTGGTTTGGCCCCGGCCGACAATGAGCAGTTCTTC. This translates into CASGLAPADNEQFF.

The chain is built from TRBV10-3 and TRBJ2-3; 16 nucleotides align to TRBD2. Germline assignment: CDR1 ENHRY and CDR2 SYGVKD. Germline trimming cut 11 bases from V and 0 bases from J; bases unmatched to any gene: 14. CDR3 length equals 19 residues. Written as DNA, the CDR3 is TGTGCCGTCGGGACTAGCGGGAGGGCACGGAATACTAGCACAGATACGCAGTATTTT. Translated, it gives CAVGTSGRARNTSTDTQYF.

The chain carries TRBV18 and TRBJ2-1; maybe TRBD2 (6 bases). CDR1 KGHSH and CDR2 LQKENI come from the germline V gene. V was trimmed by 5 bases and J by 5 bases, leaving 16 bases between them. The CDR3 has 15 residues. The DNA of the CDR3 is TGTGCCAGCTCATTGGGGGGTCCCCTTAACAATGAGCAGTTCTTC. Amino acid sequence: CASSLGGPLNNEQFF.

The chain employs TRBV19 and TRBJ1-1; D gene unclear. CDR3 length: 13 residues. Trimming took off 4 bases at V and 1 base at J, with 7 bases between the two ends. The germline V gene has CDR1 LNHDA and CDR2 SQIVND (reference sequence). The CDR3 reads CASSTWGNTEAFF. CDR3 bases: TGTGCCAGTAGTACTTGGGGGAACACTGAAGCTTTCTTT.

The gene calls are TRBV7-2 and TRBJ2-5; D not resolved. V gave up 5 bases and J gave up 2 bases, with 15 bases separating them. This CDR3 contains 15 residues. The germline gives CDR1 SGHTA, CDR2 FQGNSA. The CDR3 loop reads CASSRWATRQETQYF. In nucleotides, the CDR3 is TGTGCCAGCAGCCGGTGGGCTACGCGGCAAGAGACCCAGTACTTC.

The chain carries TRBV4-2 and TRBJ1-3, with D possibly TRBD1 on 6 matching bases. This CDR3 has 16 residues. Trimming took off 1 base at V and 0 bases at J, with 10 bases between the two ends. CDR1 LGHNA and CDR2 YNFKEQ come from the germline V gene. The CDR3 region is CASSQGTGASGNTIYF. The CDR3, as DNA: TGTGCCAGCAGCCAAGGTACGGGGGCCTCTGGAAACACCATATATTTT.

The rearrangement joins TRBV5-1 to TRBJ2-7, with 8 bases lining up with TRBD2. J was trimmed by 1 base and V by 4 bases; bases with no gene match: 10. This CDR3 region has 16 residues. Germline V gives CDR1 SGHRS, CDR2 YFSETQ. In DNA, the CDR3 is TGCGCCAGCAGCCGGGGGGCTAGCGGGCCTTCCTACGAGCAGTACTTC. Amino acids: CASSRGASGPSYEQYF.

The chain couples TRBV5-1 to TRBJ2-3; 8 bases map to TRBD2. The CDR3 is 14 amino acids. V dropped 5 bases and J dropped 0; count of bases not matched to a gene: 2. Per germline, CDR1 SGHRS and CDR2 YFSETQ. CDR3 sequence reads: CASRLAASTDTQYF. CDR3 sequence (DNA): TGCGCCAGCAGACTAGCGGCTAGCACAGATACGCAGTATTTT.

The chain is built from TRBV29-1 and TRBJ1-5; D unresolved. CDR3 size: 14 residues. Per the germline V gene, CDR1 is SQVTM and CDR2 is ANQGSEA. Trimming pared 6 bases from V and 0 bases from J, leaving 12 bases between. DNA for the CDR3: TGCAGCGTCCGTCCTTCCAATAGCAATCAGCCCCAGCATTTT. Its translation is CSVRPSNSNQPQHF. The full variable domain, with the rest looked up from reference TRBV29-1 and TRBJ1-5, is SAVISQKPSRDICQRGTSLTIQCQVDSQVTMMFWYRQQPGQSLTLIATANQGSEATYESGFVIDKFPISRPNLTFSTLTVSNMSPEDSSIYLCSVRPSNSNQPQHFGDGTRLSIL.

The rearrangement links TRBV10-2 to TRBJ1-6, with TRBD1 matching 7 bases. V gave up 6 bases and J gave up 4 bases; unmatched junction bases: 3. The germline gives CDR1 WSHSY, CDR2 SAAADI. The CDR3 is 14 residues long. Here the CDR3 reads CASRVDRYNSPLHF. The CDR3 DNA reads as TGCGCCAGCAGGGTGGACAGGTATAATTCACCCCTCCACTTT.

The table lists this clone with a few counts. This chain uses TRBV10-3 with TRBJ1-2, with a weak D call TRBD1 (6 bases). In germline, CDR1 is ENHRY, CDR2 SYGVKD. Trimming left V 4 bases short and J 7 bases short, with 10 bases between. CDR3 length equals 12 residues. Here the CDR3 DNA reads TGTGCCATCAGTGTAGGGGGTGGTGGCTACACCTTC. Its protein is CAISVGGGGYTF.

This clone appeared a few times. V and J are TRBV5-4 and TRBJ2-6; TRBD1 agrees at 9 bases. CDR1 is SGHNT, CDR2 YYREEE, per germline (reference sequence). CDR3 length: 18 residues. V shed 3 bases and J 0 bases; nucleotides not matched to a gene: 7. CDR3 sequence (DNA): TGTGCCAGCAGCTCCACCGGGACAGGGCTCTCTGGGGCCAACGTCCTGACTTTC. It translates to CASSSTGTGLSGANVLTF.

The chain uses TRBV19 and TRBJ2-7, with TRBD2 as a possible D gene (5 bases). Trimming left V 0 bases short and J 2 bases short, with 8 bases between. This CDR3 has 14 amino acids. Germline V lookup: CDR1 LNHDA, CDR2 SQIVND (reference sequence). The CDR3 sequence is CASSIDASTYEQYF. In nucleotides, the CDR3 is TGTGCCAGTAGTATAGATGCTAGCACCTACGAGCAGTACTTC.

The chain recombines TRBV7-8 with TRBJ1-1; possible D gene TRBD1, 5 bases. The CDR3 covers 16 residues. Trimming cost V 4 bases and J 0 bases, with 15 bases left between them. CDR1 SGHVS and CDR2 FQNEAQ come from the germline V gene. The CDR3 region has the DNA TGTGCCAGCAGCTCGCAGACGCGGGGCATGAACACTGAAGCTTTCTTT. Residues: CASSSQTRGMNTEAFF.

The chain joins TRBV3-1 (or the pseudogene TRBV3-2) to TRBJ2-5; 12 bases map to TRBD2. The V gene end was trimmed by 4 bases and the J gene end by 5 bases; junction bases not matched to a gene: 5. Germline V gene lookup returns CDR1 LGHDT and CDR2 YNNKEL (reference sequence). The CDR3 totals 15 residues. In DNA, the CDR3 is TGTGCCAGCAGCCTACGGACTAGCGGGAAGGAGACCCAGTACTTC. Its protein product is CASSLRTSGKETQYF.

This chain uses TRBV6-5 with TRBJ1-2; tentative D call: TRBD1 (6 bases). Trimming removed 0 bases at V and 8 bases at J, with 10 bases between. This CDR3 is 13 amino acids long. Germline CDR1 reads MNHEY; CDR2 reads SVGAGI. CDR3 nucleotide sequence: TGTGCCAGCAGTTACTCAGCCGGGGGCGGCTACACCTTC. It yields the protein CASSYSAGGGYTF.

The gene calls are TRBV7-2 and TRBJ2-3; D is unresolved. There are 13 residues in the CDR3. Germline V lookup: CDR1 SGHTA, CDR2 FQGNSA. The V gene lost 1 base and the J gene lost 6 bases, with 8 bases spanning the gap. CDR3 residues: CASSLDPFDTQYF. The CDR3 nucleotides read TGTGCCAGCAGCTTAGATCCCTTTGATACGCAGTATTTT. Complete variable domain (other parts from reference TRBV7-2 and TRBJ2-3): GAGVSQSPSNKVTEKGKDVELRCDPISGHTALYWYRQSLGQGLEFLIYFQGNSAPDKSGLPSDRFSAERTGGSVSTLTIQRTQQEDSAVYLCASSLDPFDTQYFGPGTRLTVL.

The rearrangement uses TRBV30 and TRBJ1-2; D perhaps matches TRBD1 (6 bases). V lost 5 bases and J 4 bases, leaving 29 bases between the germline ends. CDR1 and CDR2 from the germline V gene are GTSNPN and SVGIG (reference sequence). This CDR3 contains 18 residues. The CDR3 DNA reads as TGTGCCTGGGCAAGCCGGACAGACCCCAGCCTTATGGGCTATGGCTACACCTTC. Translating gives CAWASRTDPSLMGYGYTF.

CDR3: CASSFAGGQGSYEQYF. The CDR3 DNA follows: TGCGCCAGCAGCTTTGCCGGCGGACAGGGATCCTACGAGCAGTACTTC. V is TRBV5-1 and J is TRBJ2-7; TRBD1 matches at 8 bases. The CDR3 extends over 16 amino acids. Trimming at V came to 2 bases and at J to 1 base, leaving 8 bases not matched to a gene. Germline loops: CDR1 SGHRS, CDR2 YFSETQ.

On this clone: The sample holds other DNA sequences that translate to the same CDR3. The chain couples TRBV2 to TRBJ1-5, with D tentatively TRBD1 (6 bases). The CDR3 is made up of 13 amino acids. The V end was cut by 5 bases, the J end by 4 bases, with 9 bases between. CDR1 is SNHLY, CDR2 FYNNEI, per germline. DNA of the CDR3: TGTGCCAGCAGTATACAGGGAAATCAGCCCCAGCATTTT. It encodes CASSIQGNQPQHF.

The rearrangement uses TRBV30 and TRBJ1-6; D not certain. The V end was cut by 4 bases, the J end by 5 bases, with 6 bases between. CDR3 length: 12 amino acids. Germline loops: CDR1 GTSNPN, CDR2 SVGIG (reference sequence). The CDR3 nucleotides read TGTGCCTGGAACTCTAATAATTCACCCCTCCACTTT. As protein: CAWNSNNSPLHF.

The CDR3: CASSQGESGTQYF. DNA of the CDR3: TGTGCCAGCAGCCAAGGGGAGTCGGGGACCCAGTACTTC. The rearrangement joins TRBV3-1 (or the pseudogene TRBV3-2) to TRBJ2-5; the D gene is possibly TRBD2 (5 bases). The CDR3 contains 13 residues. Trimming pared 1 base from V and 7 bases from J, leaving 10 bases between. Germline assignment: CDR1 LGHDT and CDR2 YNNKEL (reference sequence).

This clone was observed once. This chain joins TRBV28 and TRBJ2-7; D not resolved. Germline CDR1 and CDR2: MDHEN and SYDVKM. The CDR3 spans 15 residues. V was shortened by 1 base and J by 0 bases, with 10 bases between the two germline ends. CDR3 loop: CASSLFGLSSYEQYF. For the CDR3, the DNA is TGTGCCAGCAGTTTATTCGGGTTATCCTCCTACGAGCAGTACTTC.

In this sample, this clone turned up once. The rearrangement joins TRBV28 to TRBJ1-2; 10 nucleotides agree with TRBD1. The CDR3 covers 14 residues. CDR1 and CDR2 from the germline V gene are MDHEN and SYDVKM. The J segment lost 4 bases and the V segment lost 6 bases, leaving 5 bases of the junction unmatched. DNA of the CDR3: TGTGCCAGCAGCTTAAGGACAGGGGGCTATGGCTACACCTTC. Translation: CASSLRTGGYGYTF.